A selection of T cell receptor beta chains follows, all from one sample in a study of T cell repertoires in cytomegalovirus infection. TCRdb itself ran the reads through MiXCR, one entry per CDR3 protein. This sample has roughly 500,000 distinct CDR3 sequences, with roughly a third found just once. Their recognized antigens are unknown. Sequenced here: cultured PBMCs, sampled from culture after CMV antigen stimulation. The receptors were sampled from a human donor in good health (CMV status not recorded). Some clones in this sample may be carry-over from other donors' samples. Each CDR3 is given with its conserved first and last residue. Fields, in order: D gene, clone size, J gene, V gene, CDR3 protein, CDR3 DNA. The D gene is left open where the match is weak. The size field is filled for only some rows; it gives once, few, many or a size class.

d_call: -; clone_size: few; j_call: TRBJ1-4; v_call: TRBV7-4; cdr3_aa: CASSSGPGREKLFF; cdr3_nt: TGTGCCAGCAGCTCCGGTCCGGGAAGGGAAAAACTGTTTTTT
d_call: TRBD2; clone_size: few; j_call: TRBJ2-1; v_call: TRBV12-3/TRBV12-4; cdr3_aa: CASSQLAGAYNEQFF; cdr3_nt: TGTGCCAGCAGCCAACTAGCGGGAGCCTACAATGAGCAGTTCTTC
d_call: -; clone_size: -; j_call: TRBJ2-7; v_call: TRBV6-6; cdr3_aa: CASSYNSFGAYEQYF; cdr3_nt: TGTGCCAGCAGTTACAATAGTTTCGGCGCTTACGAGCAGTACTTC
d_call: -; clone_size: few; j_call: TRBJ2-7; v_call: TRBV6-2/TRBV6-3; cdr3_aa: CASLGGAYEQYF; cdr3_nt: TGTGCCAGCTTAGGGGGAGCCTACGAGCAGTACTTC
d_call: TRBD2; clone_size: -; j_call: TRBJ2-1; v_call: TRBV7-9; cdr3_aa: CASSPIAGIGDEQFF; cdr3_nt: TGTGCCAGCAGCCCAATAGCGGGAATAGGCGATGAGCAGTTCTTC
d_call: -; clone_size: once; j_call: TRBJ1-6; v_call: TRBV6-5; cdr3_aa: CASSYSRSWDSPLHF; cdr3_nt: TGTGCCAGCAGTTACTCGAGATCATGGGATTCACCCCTCCACTTT
d_call: TRBD2; clone_size: few; j_call: TRBJ2-1; v_call: TRBV11-2; cdr3_aa: CASSPTIAGIYNEQFF; cdr3_nt: TGTGCCAGCAGCCCAACAATAGCGGGAATTTACAATGAGCAGTTCTTC
d_call: -; clone_size: -; j_call: TRBJ2-1; v_call: TRBV28; cdr3_aa: CASRHQAGVEQFF; cdr3_nt: TGTGCCAGCAGACACCAGGCAGGGGTAGAGCAGTTCTTC
d_call: TRBD1; clone_size: once; j_call: TRBJ2-1; v_call: TRBV15; cdr3_aa: CATSRGGTANEQFF; cdr3_nt: TGTGCCACCAGCAGAGGGGGGACAGCCAATGAGCAGTTCTTC
d_call: -; clone_size: -; j_call: TRBJ2-1; v_call: TRBV14; cdr3_aa: CASSQEYRGETYNEQFF; cdr3_nt: TGTGCCAGCAGCCAAGAATACCGCGGAGAAACCTACAATGAGCAGTTCTTC
d_call: -; clone_size: -; j_call: TRBJ1-3; v_call: TRBV7-9; cdr3_aa: CASSSVPDRSGNTIYF; cdr3_nt: TGTGCCAGCAGCTCGGTTCCCGACAGGTCTGGAAACACCATATATTTT
d_call: -; clone_size: -; j_call: TRBJ2-6; v_call: TRBV12-3/TRBV12-4; cdr3_aa: CASSLRGDGANVLTF; cdr3_nt: TGTGCCAGCAGTTTAAGGGGGGATGGGGCCAACGTCCTGACTTTC
d_call: TRBD1; clone_size: -; j_call: TRBJ1-5; v_call: TRBV19; cdr3_aa: CASSIYPRGNQPQHF; cdr3_nt: TGTGCCAGTAGTATCTACCCCAGGGGGAATCAGCCCCAGCATTTT
d_call: -; clone_size: -; j_call: TRBJ2-1; v_call: TRBV20-1; cdr3_aa: CSARDIRVNEQFF; cdr3_nt: TGCAGTGCTAGAGATATAAGGGTGAATGAGCAGTTCTTC
d_call: -; clone_size: -; j_call: TRBJ2-2; v_call: TRBV7-2; cdr3_aa: CASSSGLLAGELFF; cdr3_nt: TGTGCCAGCAGCTCGGGACTTCTAGCCGGGGAGCTGTTTTTT
d_call: TRBD2; clone_size: -; j_call: TRBJ2-1; v_call: TRBV9; cdr3_aa: CASSVSGSYNEQFF; cdr3_nt: TGTGCCAGCAGCGTTAGCGGGAGCTACAATGAGCAGTTCTTC
d_call: -; clone_size: -; j_call: TRBJ2-5; v_call: TRBV5-1; cdr3_aa: CASMEAVGRETQYF; cdr3_nt: TGCGCCAGCATGGAGGCGGTAGGGAGAGAGACCCAGTACTTC
d_call: -; clone_size: -; j_call: TRBJ1-1; v_call: TRBV6-6; cdr3_aa: CASSHLHEAFF; cdr3_nt: TGTGCCAGCAGCCATCTCCATGAAGCTTTCTTT
d_call: -; clone_size: -; j_call: TRBJ1-4; v_call: TRBV11-2; cdr3_aa: CASSLIPQGRGEKLFF; cdr3_nt: TGTGCCAGCAGCTTAATCCCCCAGGGTCGGGGTGAAAAACTGTTTTTT
d_call: -; clone_size: many; j_call: TRBJ2-1; v_call: TRBV7-3; cdr3_aa: CASSQPRISNEQFF; cdr3_nt: TGTGCCAGCAGCCAACCTAGAATATCGAATGAGCAGTTCTTC
d_call: TRBD2; clone_size: -; j_call: TRBJ2-2; v_call: TRBV7-2; cdr3_aa: CASSLLGLANTGELFF; cdr3_nt: TGTGCCAGCAGCTTACTTGGACTAGCGAACACCGGGGAGCTGTTTTTT
d_call: TRBD1; clone_size: -; j_call: TRBJ2-1; v_call: TRBV7-8; cdr3_aa: CASSLVGTGNNEQFF; cdr3_nt: TGTGCCAGCAGCTTAGTCGGGACAGGGAACAATGAGCAGTTCTTC
d_call: -; clone_size: many; j_call: TRBJ1-1; v_call: TRBV5-1; cdr3_aa: CASSLAMGTAFF; cdr3_nt: TGCGCCAGCAGCTTGGCCATGGGTACCGCTTTCTTT
d_call: -; clone_size: -; j_call: TRBJ2-1; v_call: TRBV4-3; cdr3_aa: CASSQDLPSNEQFF; cdr3_nt: TGCGCCAGCAGCCAAGATCTGCCCTCTAATGAGCAGTTCTTC
d_call: -; clone_size: -; j_call: TRBJ1-6; v_call: TRBV11-2; cdr3_aa: CASRWATGGNSPLHF; cdr3_nt: TGTGCCAGCAGGTGGGCGACAGGTGGAAATTCACCCCTCCACTTT
d_call: TRBD2; clone_size: -; j_call: TRBJ2-1; v_call: TRBV11-3; cdr3_aa: CASSDSGLAGAEQFF; cdr3_nt: TGTGCCAGCAGCGACTCGGGACTAGCGGGAGCTGAGCAGTTCTTC
d_call: -; clone_size: -; j_call: TRBJ2-3; v_call: TRBV6-2/TRBV6-3; cdr3_aa: CASSYPAPGTTDTQYF; cdr3_nt: TGTGCCAGCAGTTACCCGGCTCCGGGGACCACAGATACGCAGTATTTT
d_call: -; clone_size: -; j_call: TRBJ1-1; v_call: TRBV6-2/TRBV6-3; cdr3_aa: CASSYSTGRHEAFF; cdr3_nt: TGTGCCAGCAGTTACTCGACCGGACGACATGAAGCTTTCTTT
d_call: -; clone_size: -; j_call: TRBJ1-1; v_call: TRBV5-6; cdr3_aa: CASSYGYEAFF; cdr3_nt: TGTGCCAGCAGCTACGGATATGAAGCTTTCTTT